Listed below are T cell receptor beta chains from one sample, sequenced in a study. TCRdb re-called the 5' RACE reads through MiXCR, storing one row per CDR3 protein. The sample records about 8,600 distinct CDR3 sequences, roughly 15% being singletons. What was sequenced was memory CD4+ T cells sorted from blood. Every receptor here comes from a female donor with breast cancer. Each CDR3 is given with its conserved first and last residue. The order of the fields is V gene, J gene, D gene, clone size, CDR3 protein, CDR3 DNA. The D gene is left open where the match is weak. Not all rows give a size; the values are once, few, many and, for expanded clones, a class.

TRBV5-1	TRBJ1-2	TRBD1	many	CASSLNRGLGYTF	TGCGCCAGCAGCTTGAACAGGGGGCTTGGCTACACCTTC
TRBV5-6	TRBJ2-7	TRBD2	NA	CASSYGLAAYEQYF	TGTGCCAGCAGCTACGGACTAGCGGCCTACGAGCAGTACTTC
TRBV9	TRBJ2-5	NA	many	CASSETDGRLETQYF	TGTGCCAGCAGCGAAACGGACGGGCGTCTGGAGACCCAGTACTTC
TRBV9	TRBJ1-6	NA	medium-sized	CASSVATEGSPLHF	TGTGCCAGCAGCGTAGCTACGGAGGGGTCACCCCTCCACTTT
TRBV6-5	TRBJ1-6	NA	medium-sized	CASSYGGTANSPLHF	TGTGCCAGCAGTTACGGCGGGACTGCTAATTCACCCCTCCACTTT
TRBV7-9	TRBJ2-5	TRBD2	medium-sized	CASSTGGETQYF	TGTGCCAGCAGCACGGGGGGAGAGACCCAGTACTTC
TRBV28	TRBJ2-1	TRBD2	medium-sized	CASKSGTRYNEQFF	TGTGCCAGCAAGTCCGGGACTAGATACAATGAGCAGTTCTTC
TRBV7-8	TRBJ1-2	TRBD1	medium-sized	CASSLAGTGGNGYTF	TGTGCCAGCAGCTTAGCCGGGACAGGGGGCAATGGCTACACCTTC
TRBV14	TRBJ1-2	NA	few	CASSQVGVGYTF	TGTGCCAGCAGCCAAGTAGGGGTTGGCTACACCTTC
TRBV19	TRBJ2-4	NA	few	CASSRDRGNIQYF	TGTGCCAGTAGCAGGGACCGTGGCAACATTCAGTACTTC
TRBV5-1	TRBJ2-5	NA	many	CASSFSNSGTAHQETQYF	TGCGCCAGCAGCTTCTCAAACTCCGGGACGGCTCACCAAGAGACCCAGTACTTC
TRBV7-9	TRBJ2-1	NA	NA	CASSFGGTYKEQFF	TGTGCCAGCAGCTTCGGCGGGACCTACAAGGAGCAGTTCTTC
TRBV12-3/TRBV12-4	TRBJ2-3	TRBD2	medium-sized	CASSHSAGDTDTQYF	TGTGCCAGCAGTCATTCGGCGGGGGACACAGATACGCAGTATTTT
TRBV6-2/TRBV6-3	TRBJ2-3	NA	many	CASTTLAGSTDTQYF	TGTGCCAGCACTACACTAGCCGGGAGCACAGATACGCAGTATTTT
TRBV10-3	TRBJ2-3	NA	NA	CAISESTDTQYF	TGTGCCATCAGTGAGTCAACAGATACGCAGTATTTT
TRBV4-2	TRBJ2-2	NA	medium-sized	CASSPDWRNTGELFF	TGTGCCAGCAGCCCCGACTGGCGGAACACCGGGGAGCTGTTTTTT
TRBV5-1	TRBJ2-2	TRBD2	medium-sized	CASSLVAGGPANTGELFF	TGCGCCAGCAGCTTGGTGGCGGGAGGGCCGGCGAACACCGGGGAGCTGTTTTTT
TRBV4-3	TRBJ2-5	TRBD2	many	CASSRGLAAETQYF	TGCGCCAGCAGCCGAGGACTAGCGGCGGAGACCCAGTACTTC
TRBV30	TRBJ1-1	TRBD1	medium-sized	CAYGQGTTEAFF	TGTGCCTACGGACAGGGTACCACTGAAGCTTTCTTT
TRBV7-9	TRBJ1-2	TRBD1	NA	CASSKSAGTGINYGYTF	TGTGCCAGCAGCAAGTCCGCCGGGACAGGGATAAACTATGGCTACACCTTC
TRBV5-1	TRBJ2-3	TRBD1	many	CASSFLGQGSDTQYF	TGCGCCAGCAGCTTTTTGGGACAGGGATCAGATACGCAGTATTTT
TRBV19	TRBJ1-2	NA	few	CASSEVVKTGYTF	TGTGCCAGTAGCGAGGTCGTTAAGACGGGCTACACCTTC
TRBV6-5	TRBJ2-1	TRBD2	many	CASSPRGGTSGFNEQFF	TGTGCCAGCAGCCCACGAGGCGGGACTAGCGGGTTCAATGAGCAGTTCTTC
TRBV28	TRBJ2-5	NA	medium-sized	CASSAPGTLKTQYF	TGTGCCAGCAGTGCGCCCGGGACATTGAAGACCCAGTACTTC
TRBV2	TRBJ1-1	NA	many	CASRQEYTEAFF	TGTGCCAGCAGACAAGAGTACACTGAAGCTTTCTTT
TRBV9	TRBJ2-1	TRBD2	many	CASSEAGAVYNEQFF	TGTGCCAGCAGCGAAGCGGGAGCTGTCTACAATGAGCAGTTCTTC
TRBV5-1	TRBJ2-3	NA	medium-sized	CASRLGGSAGDTQYF	TGCGCCAGCAGATTGGGCGGCAGTGCGGGAGATACGCAGTATTTT
TRBV7-6	TRBJ1-3	NA	medium-sized	CASSLNWGMSGNTIYF	TGTGCCAGCAGCTTAAATTGGGGTATGAGTGGAAACACCATATATTTT
TRBV7-9	TRBJ2-5	TRBD2	NA	CASSSRLAGREETQYF	TGTGCCAGCAGCTCCAGACTAGCGGGGAGGGAAGAGACCCAGTACTTC
TRBV10-1	TRBJ2-7	TRBD1	many	CASSAPGQGAVQYF	TGCGCCAGCAGTGCCCCGGGACAGGGGGCCGTGCAGTACTTC
TRBV14	TRBJ2-3	TRBD2	NA	CASSHLGLAGGDTQYF	TGTGCCAGCAGCCACCTCGGACTAGCGGGAGGGGATACGCAGTATTTT
TRBV20-1	TRBJ1-6	NA	many	CSASTSAAKADSPLHF	TGCAGTGCTAGTACTTCGGCAGCAAAGGCGGATTCACCCCTCCACTTT
TRBV7-2	TRBJ2-7	TRBD2	medium-sized	CASSHPGGEQYF	TGTGCCAGCAGCCACCCGGGGGGCGAGCAGTACTTC
TRBV7-2	TRBJ1-4	NA	medium-sized	CASSPMGAGEKLFF	TGTGCCAGCAGCCCGATGGGGGCCGGGGAAAAACTGTTTTTT
TRBV28	TRBJ2-3	TRBD2	medium-sized	CASSLGRGSTDTQYF	TGTGCCAGCAGTTTGGGGAGGGGCTCCACAGATACGCAGTATTTT
TRBV6-2/TRBV6-3	TRBJ2-2	TRBD2	NA	CASSQGLAGGVTGELFF	TGTGCCAGCAGCCAGGGACTAGCGGGAGGGGTCACCGGGGAGCTGTTTTTT
TRBV25-1	TRBJ2-1	NA	few	CASMAGNYNEQFF	TGTGCCAGCATGGCGGGGAACTACAATGAGCAGTTCTTC
TRBV6-1	TRBJ1-5	NA	medium-sized	CASSEMGLNQPQHF	TGTGCCAGCAGTGAAATGGGGCTCAATCAGCCCCAGCATTTT
TRBV4-2	TRBJ1-2	NA	medium-sized	CASSQESQNGYTF	TGTGCCAGCAGCCAAGAATCTCAGAATGGCTACACCTTC
TRBV30	TRBJ1-5	NA	many	CAWSVGPDQPQHF	TGTGCCTGGTCTGTTGGCCCAGATCAGCCCCAGCATTTT
TRBV5-4	TRBJ2-7	TRBD2	medium-sized	CASSNRLAGVSYEQYF	TGTGCCAGCAGCAATCGACTAGCGGGAGTGTCCTACGAGCAGTACTTC
TRBV20-1	TRBJ2-3	NA	medium-sized	CSARRSLTDTQYF	TGCAGTGCTAGGCGGTCTCTCACAGATACGCAGTATTTT
TRBV6-2/TRBV6-3	TRBJ2-1	TRBD2	NA	CASSDRLAGADNEQFF	TGTGCCAGCAGTGACCGACTTGCGGGAGCCGACAATGAGCAGTTCTTC
TRBV14	TRBJ2-5	NA	NA	CASSPDRGIQYF	TGTGCCAGCAGCCCAGATAGAGGGATCCAGTACTTC
TRBV20-1	TRBJ2-1	NA	NA	CSVEPGHLAYNEQFF	TGCAGCGTTGAACCTGGGCACTTGGCCTACAATGAGCAGTTCTTC
TRBV7-2	TRBJ2-3	NA	medium-sized	CASSLSQGSTDTQYF	TGTGCCAGCAGCTTATCACAGGGTAGCACAGATACGCAGTATTTT
TRBV25-1	TRBJ1-1	NA	medium-sized	CASSEGGFFRFDTEAFF	TGTGCCAGCAGTGAGGGGGGCTTTTTTAGGTTCGACACTGAAGCTTTCTTT
TRBV7-9	TRBJ1-3	NA	medium-sized	CASSPGGDSGNTIYF	TGTGCCAGCAGCCCAGGCGGGGACTCCGGAAACACCATATATTTT
TRBV4-3	TRBJ1-2	NA	NA	CASSQDWGRFYGYTF	TGCGCCAGCAGCCAAGATTGGGGCAGATTCTATGGCTACACCTTC
TRBV7-9	TRBJ2-3	NA	medium-sized	CASSLTRATQYF	TGTGCCAGCAGCCTTACTAGAGCTACGCAGTATTTT